There are many counts of the clone carrying this T cell receptor beta chain. The data stem from a study of breast tumors, draining lymph nodes, adjacent tissues. MiXCR, run by TCRdb on the multiplex PCR reads, gives a single entry per CDR3 protein. Of approximately 280,000 distinct CDR3 sequences detected, 30% appear once; the ten largest clones hold more than 1%. CDR1 and CDR2 (germline): SNHLY, FYNNEI. Trimming stripped 10 bases from V and 6 bases from J, with 13 bases between. CDR3 size: 11 residues. Axillary draining lymph nodes of breast cancer patients supplied the node samples. The material sequenced was axillary lymph node tissue. This clonotype originated in a female donor with breast cancer. Some clones in this sample may be carry-over from other donors' samples. The chain recombines TRBV2 with TRBJ2-7; D uncertain. DNA for the CDR3: TGTGCCACCCATCGGTCTAGCGAGCAGTACTTC. It translates to CATHRSSEQYF.